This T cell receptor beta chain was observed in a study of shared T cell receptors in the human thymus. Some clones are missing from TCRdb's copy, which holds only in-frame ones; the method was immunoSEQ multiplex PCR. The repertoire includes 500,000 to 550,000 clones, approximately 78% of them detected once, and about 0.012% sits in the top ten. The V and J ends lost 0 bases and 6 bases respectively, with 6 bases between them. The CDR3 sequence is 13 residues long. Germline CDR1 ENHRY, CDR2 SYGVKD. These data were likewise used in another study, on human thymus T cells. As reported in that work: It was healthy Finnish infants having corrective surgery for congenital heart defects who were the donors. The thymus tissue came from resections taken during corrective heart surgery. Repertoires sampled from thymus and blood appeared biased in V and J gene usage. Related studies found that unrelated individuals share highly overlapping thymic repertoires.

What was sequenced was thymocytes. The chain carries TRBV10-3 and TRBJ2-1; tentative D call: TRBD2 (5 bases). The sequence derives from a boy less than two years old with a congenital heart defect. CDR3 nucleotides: TGTGCCATCAGTGAGTCGAGCGGCAATGAGCAGTTCTTC. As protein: CAISESSGNEQFF.